One and the same sample provided the 30 T cell receptor beta chains below, sequenced in a study of T cell repertoires in cytomegalovirus infection. For these TCRs, the target antigens are not known. TCRdb used MiXCR to reprocess the reads, holding one entry per CDR3 protein. The table has approximately 600,000 distinct CDR3 sequences, under 45% seen once. Sequenced material: cultured PBMCs, taken from culture after CMV antigen stimulation. These receptor sequences come from a human donor in good health (CMV status not recorded). Some clones in this sample may be carry-over from other donors' samples.

This clonotype was seen only once. The chain employs TRBV4-1 and TRBJ2-3, with TRBD2 identical over 13 bases. J gave up 5 bases and V 5 bases, and 4 bases lay outside the gene matches. Germline V gene lookup returns CDR1 MGHRA and CDR2 YSYEKL. The CDR3 extends over 15 amino acids. The CDR3 here is CASSYRTSGRDTQYF. CDR3 sequence (DNA): TGCGCCAGCAGCTACCGGACTAGCGGGAGAGATACGCAGTATTTT.

This clonotype was counted a few times. The CDR3: CASRGQGDTEAFF. In DNA form, the CDR3 reads TGTGCCAGCAGGGGACAGGGAGACACTGAAGCTTTCTTT. V gene TRBV7-9 combines with J gene TRBJ1-1; 9 bases match TRBD1. V lost 6 bases to trimming and J lost 3 bases; unmatched junction nucleotides: 2. The CDR3 consists of 13 residues. Germline values: CDR1 SEHNR, CDR2 FQNEAQ (reference sequence). Using reference TRBV7-9 and TRBJ1-1 for the parts outside the CDR3, the full variable domain is DTGVSQNPRHKITKRGQNVTFRCDPISEHNRLYWYRQTLGQGPEFLTYFQNEAQLEKSRLLSDRFSAERPKGSFSTLEIQRTEQGDSAMYLCASRGQGDTEAFFGQGTRLTVV.

This clonotype was observed at least ten times. This chain's CDR3 is CASSYRARGANVLTF. The CDR3 region has the DNA TGTGCCAGCAGCTACAGGGCGAGGGGGGCCAACGTCCTGACTTTC. This sequence joins TRBV7-2 and TRBJ2-6; possible D gene TRBD1, 6 bases. Trimming pared 4 bases from V and 4 bases from J, leaving 11 bases between. Looked up from germline, CDR1 is SGHTA and CDR2 is FQGNSA. CDR3 length: 15 amino acids.

This chain connects TRBV6-2 or TRBV6-3 to TRBJ1-6, with D uncertain. V was clipped by 0 bases and J by 16 bases, with 19 bases between them. This CDR3 contains 15 residues. Germline V gives CDR1 MNHEY, CDR2 SVGEGT. CDR3 region: CASSYSASALSELHF. The CDR3 nucleotides read TGTGCCAGCAGTTACTCCGCCAGCGCCCTCTCCGAACTCCACTTT.

This clonotype has just a few counts. The rearrangement uses TRBV28 and TRBJ2-7; TRBD1 matches at 11 bases. The CDR3 covers 15 residues. CDR1 is MDHEN and CDR2 is SYDVKM in the germline V gene. V was clipped by 3 bases and J by 3 bases; unmatched bases: 4. The CDR3 DNA is TGTGCCAGCAGTTTCCTCGGGACAGGGGGCTACGAGCAGTACTTC. Amino acid sequence: CASSFLGTGGYEQYF.

The rearrangement links TRBV4-2 to TRBJ2-2; D is unresolved. V was pared by 1 base and J by 7 bases, with 16 bases between. There are 16 residues in the CDR3. The germline V gene has CDR1 LGHNA and CDR2 YNFKEQ. The CDR3, as DNA: TGTGCCAGCAGCCAAGTCTCCCCTGGGTTGGGCGGGGAGCTGTTTTTT. This sequence encodes CASSQVSPGLGGELFF.

This clonotype was found a few times. The CDR3 reads CASSDPTAYYGYTF. CDR3 DNA: TGTGCCAGCAGTGACCCGACGGCCTACTATGGCTACACCTTC. The rearrangement uses TRBV6-1 and TRBJ1-2; D ambiguous. The CDR3 loop spans 14 amino acids. Looked up from germline, CDR1 is MNHNS and CDR2 is SASEGT. Trimming stripped 3 bases from V and 3 bases from J, with 11 bases between.

CDR3: CASSRTGTTGELFF. CDR3 nucleotide sequence: TGTGCCAGCAGCAGGACAGGGACGACCGGGGAGCTGTTTTTT. The chain is built from TRBV7-9 and TRBJ2-2, with 8 bases matching TRBD1. Germline lookup yields CDR1 SEHNR and CDR2 FQNEAQ (reference sequence). V shed 5 bases, J shed 5 bases, and the junction held 4 bases outside the gene matches. This CDR3 contains 14 residues.

The chain is built from TRBV7-2 and TRBJ2-7; D is perhaps TRBD2 (5 bases). This CDR3 region has 13 residues. Per germline, CDR1 SGHTA and CDR2 FQGNSA. V lost 5 bases and J 1 base, leaving 9 bases between the germline ends. The CDR3 loop reads CASSPAVSYEQYF. The CDR3 bases are TGTGCCAGCAGCCCAGCGGTTTCCTACGAGCAGTACTTC.

This CDR3 reads CASSLRLSLGVETQYF. The DNA for the CDR3 is TGTGCCAGCAGCTTAAGACTTAGCCTCGGGGTGGAGACCCAGTACTTC. The chain uses TRBV7-2 and TRBJ2-5, with a possible D match to TRBD2 (5 bases). Trimming removed 2 bases at V and 5 bases at J, with 18 bases between. The CDR3 covers 16 residues. The germline V gene has CDR1 SGHTA and CDR2 FQGNSA.

The J gene is TRBJ2-1, the V gene TRBV2; perhaps TRBD2 as D (7 bases). Germline CDR1 and CDR2: SNHLY and FYNNEI. The ends were cut back, 5 bases at V and 9 bases at J, with 17 bases in the middle. The CDR3 is made up of 14 amino acids. In nucleotides, the CDR3 is TGTGCCAGCAGTTTAAGACTAGCAGGGGTTGAGCAGTTCTTC. Residues: CASSLRLAGVEQFF.

This clonotype was recorded once. The rearrangement joins TRBV28 to TRBJ2-1; 14 bases map to TRBD2. This CDR3 contains 16 residues. Germline CDR1 is MDHEN and CDR2 is SYDVKM. V lost 6 bases, J lost 5 bases, and 6 bases stayed unmatched. This CDR3 reads CASSPTSGRANNEQFF. DNA of the CDR3: TGTGCCAGCAGCCCGACTAGCGGGAGGGCCAACAATGAGCAGTTCTTC.

The chain employs TRBV7-8 and TRBJ2-3, with 7 bases that match TRBD2. Germline loops: CDR1 SGHVS, CDR2 FQNEAQ. Unmatched junction bases numbered 7, after V lost 5 bases and J lost 2 bases. The CDR3 sequence is 15 residues long. Here the CDR3 reads CASSPMAGDTDTQYF. DNA of the CDR3: TGTGCCAGCAGCCCCATGGCGGGGGACACAGATACGCAGTATTTT.

V usage is TRBV7-2 and J usage is TRBJ2-7; TRBD2 matches 14 bases. This CDR3 has 14 residues. Germline CDR1 reads SGHTA; CDR2 reads FQGNSA. With V trimmed by 8 bases and J by 6 bases, 6 bases remained unmatched. CDR3 in amino acids: CASEVGLAGGEQYF. The CDR3 nucleotides read TGTGCCAGCGAGGTTGGACTAGCGGGAGGCGAGCAGTACTTC.

Only a few counts were recorded for this clonotype. The chain couples TRBV12-3 or TRBV12-4 to TRBJ1-5; D is undetermined. V was pared by 4 bases and J by 6 bases, with 7 bases between. There are 12 residues in the CDR3. The CDR3 sequence: CASSSLGQPQHF. As DNA, the CDR3 is TGTGCCAGCAGTTCCTTGGGTCAGCCCCAGCATTTT.

This clonotype occurred a few times. The chain uses TRBV2 and TRBJ1-6; tentatively, D is TRBD1 (5 bases). V was clipped by 6 bases and J by 14 bases, with 17 bases between them. Germline assignment: CDR1 SNHLY and CDR2 FYNNEI. The CDR3 has 13 amino acids. The CDR3 here is CASSGDRGSTLHF. CDR3 sequence (DNA): TGTGCCAGCAGCGGCGACCGGGGGAGTACCCTCCACTTT.

This clonotype turned up a few times. The chain uses TRBV27 and TRBJ1-5; D is ambiguous. The CDR3 runs to 13 residues. Between the trimmed V and J ends, which lost 6 bases and 6 bases, there was a span of 12 bases. Per the germline V gene, CDR1 is MNHEY and CDR2 is SMNVEV (reference sequence). CDR3 protein: CASSPSLLQPQHF. CDR3 sequence (DNA): TGTGCCAGCAGCCCGAGTCTCCTTCAGCCCCAGCATTTT.

This clonotype was observed a few times. The chain combines TRBV12-3 or TRBV12-4 with TRBJ2-7; 11 bases agree with TRBD2. The V gene end was trimmed by 6 bases and the J gene end by 1 base; junction bases not matched to a gene: 5. There are 15 residues in the CDR3. The CDR3 loop is CASSPSGRTSYEQYF. The CDR3 region has the DNA TGTGCCAGCAGCCCTAGCGGGAGGACGTCCTACGAGCAGTACTTC.

The chain combines TRBV27 with TRBJ1-6; D not certain. V was clipped by 0 bases and J by 9 bases, with 12 bases between them. From germline, CDR1 is MNHEY and CDR2 SMNVEV (reference sequence). This CDR3 comprises 15 residues. The CDR3 nucleotides read TGTGCCAGCAGTTTATCGGCAAGGTGGAGTTCACCCCTCCACTTT. It encodes CASSLSARWSSPLHF.

The DNA for the CDR3 is TGTGCCAGCAAGGCGACGAGAGACTCACTCAATGAGCAGTTCTTC. Protein product: CASKATRDSLNEQFF. The V call is TRBV7-2, the J call TRBJ2-1, with D uncertain. The CDR3 is made up of 15 amino acids. Looked up from germline, CDR1 is SGHTA and CDR2 is FQGNSA. V gave up 7 bases and J gave up 6 bases, with 19 bases separating them.

This clonotype was detected only once. The gene calls are TRBV6-1 and TRBJ1-5, with 9 positions matching TRBD1. The CDR3 has 17 residues. Per the germline V gene, CDR1 is MNHNS and CDR2 is SASEGT. The junction had 10 bases not matched to a gene; V was cut back by 5 bases and J by 2 bases. In nucleotides, the CDR3 is TGTGCCAGCAGTTCGGGGACAGGGCGACGACGCAATCAGCCCCAGCATTTT. Translated, it gives CASSSGTGRRRNQPQHF.

This clonotype was recorded at least ten times. The CDR3 spells CASSPAGYEQYF. As DNA, the CDR3 is TGTGCCAGCAGTCCCGCCGGCTACGAGCAGTACTTC. The chain links TRBV7-9 to TRBJ2-7; no clear D gene. In germline, CDR1 is SEHNR, CDR2 FQNEAQ (reference sequence). V dropped 6 bases and J dropped 3 bases, with 9 bases sitting between them. The CDR3 is 12 residues long.

The chain carries TRBV27 and TRBJ2-3, with TRBD1 as a possible D gene (5 bases). There are 16 residues in the CDR3. Looked up from germline, CDR1 is MNHEY and CDR2 is SMNVEV (reference sequence). Trimming removed 4 bases at V and 1 base at J, with 15 bases between. The CDR3 loop is CASSSMSGSRTDTQYF. CDR3 in DNA: TGTGCCAGCAGTTCTATGTCAGGGTCCCGCACAGATACGCAGTATTTT.

The gene calls are TRBV6-5 and TRBJ2-1; 11 bases line up with TRBD2. The CDR3 runs to 17 residues. Germline trimming cut 2 bases from V and 4 bases from J; bases unmatched to any gene: 7. The germline V gene has CDR1 MNHEY and CDR2 SVGAGI. CDR3 in DNA: TGTGCCAGCAGTTACCAGGCTAGCGGGGGGCCATACAATGAGCAGTTCTTC. This codes for CASSYQASGGPYNEQFF.

The rearrangement uses TRBV6-1 and TRBJ2-3; no clear D. In germline, CDR1 is MNHNS, CDR2 SASEGT. Trimming left V 3 bases short and J 6 bases short, with 13 bases between. This CDR3 is built from 14 residues. CDR3 sequence reads: CASSEVPSSDTQYF. The CDR3 DNA follows: TGTGCCAGCAGTGAGGTCCCCAGCTCGGATACGCAGTATTTT.

This clonotype was observed a handful of times. The J gene is TRBJ2-7, the V gene TRBV5-6; TRBD2 matches 12 bases. The CDR3 spans 15 residues. Unmatched junction bases numbered 8, after V lost 4 bases and J lost 6 bases. The germline gives CDR1 SGHDT, CDR2 YYEEEE. CDR3 in DNA: TGTGCCAGCAGCGTCTTACTAGCGGGGGGCAGCGAGCAGTACTTC. Protein product: CASSVLLAGGSEQYF.

The chain couples TRBV7-2 to TRBJ1-1, with a weak D call TRBD1 (5 bases). This CDR3 spans 14 amino acids. Germline CDR1 and CDR2: SGHTA and FQGNSA. Trimming removed 7 bases at V and 2 bases at J, with 14 bases between. CDR3 region: CASIRGALNTEAFF. CDR3 in DNA: TGTGCCAGCATCAGAGGGGCGCTTAACACTGAAGCTTTCTTT.

J is TRBJ1-6 and V is TRBV19, with no clear D. The CDR3 contains 15 residues. Germline loops: CDR1 LNHDA, CDR2 SQIVND (reference sequence). V lost 4 bases and J 0 bases, leaving 7 bases between the germline ends. CDR3 region: CASSRDNSYNSPLHF. CDR3 coding DNA: TGTGCCAGTAGTAGAGACAACTCCTATAATTCACCCCTCCACTTT.

The chain has TRBV27 and TRBJ2-7, with 8 nucleotides matching TRBD1. The CDR3 runs to 15 residues. J gave up 4 bases and V 5 bases, and 10 bases lay outside the gene matches. Germline assignment: CDR1 MNHEY and CDR2 SMNVEV (reference sequence). DNA for the CDR3: TGTGCCAGCAGTCTAAGACAGGGGCTATCATACGAGCAGTACTTC. Its translation is CASSLRQGLSYEQYF.

J is TRBJ1-5 and V is TRBV9; D may be TRBD1 (5 bases). The V gene lost 2 bases and the J gene lost 6 bases, with 9 bases spanning the gap. The length of the CDR3 is 13 residues. In germline, CDR1 is SGDLS, CDR2 YYNGEE. In nucleotides, the CDR3 is TGTGCCAGCAGCGTCGACAGTGCTCAGCCCCAGCATTTT. As protein: CASSVDSAQPQHF.